This is a list of T cell receptor beta chains from one sample in a study of blood T cell repertoires in COVID-19. The method was immunoSEQ multiplex PCR; TCRdb's version includes in-frame clones alone and lacks a portion of them. Of fewer than 150,000 clones in the sample, over 70% were seen once. Sequencing was carried out using peripheral blood. The source is a man aged 50-59 years with acute or convalescent COVID-19. Both conserved end residues are part of each CDR3. A D gene is named only where the DNA matches it firmly. Clone size is shown for a subset of rows, as once, few, many or a class of expanded clone.

TRBD1 TRBJ2-3 once TRBV3-1/TRBV3-2 CASSPQGRGDTQYF TGTGCCAGCAGCCCACAGGGCAGGGGGGATACGCAGTATTTT
- TRBJ2-2 - TRBV4-2 CASSQERRTTGGELFF TGTGCCAGCAGCCAAGAGAGACGGACTACCGGCGGGGAGCTGTTTTTT
- TRBJ1-1 - TRBV30 CAWSVGTGKPAFF TGTGCCTGGAGTGTGGGAACAGGGAAACCAGCTTTCTTT
- TRBJ2-3 - TRBV4-1 CASSQDGGGQDTQYF TGCGCCAGCAGCCAAGATGGGGGGGGCCAAGATACGCAGTATTTT
TRBD1 TRBJ1-1 - TRBV9 CASSASQRDSEAFF TGTGCCAGCAGCGCGTCCCAAAGGGACAGTGAAGCTTTCTTT
- TRBJ1-4 - TRBV5-1 CASRYDLATNEKLFF TGCGCCAGCAGGTACGACTTGGCAACTAATGAAAAACTGTTTTTT
TRBD2 TRBJ2-4 - TRBV9 CASSSVGGFGTKNIQYF TGTGCCAGCAGCTCAGTGGGAGGGTTCGGAACCAAAAACATTCAGTACTTC
TRBD2 TRBJ2-3 few TRBV20-1 CSASLGLASDTQYF TGCAGTGCTAGTCTCGGACTAGCTTCTGATACGCAGTATTTT
- TRBJ1-6 - TRBV2 CASRKGMGGRDVNSPLHF TGTGCCAGCAGGAAGGGTATGGGGGGGCGAGATGTCAATTCACCCCTCCACTTT
- TRBJ2-3 few TRBV5-5 CASSYQVSTDTQYF TGTGCCAGCAGCTATCAGGTTAGCACAGATACGCAGTATTTT
TRBD1 TRBJ1-5 - TRBV19 CASTQWGTESNQPQHF TGTGCCAGTACTCAATGGGGGACAGAAAGCAATCAGCCCCAGCATTTT
- TRBJ1-4 once TRBV9 CASSVLQSGEKLFF TGTGCCAGCAGCGTACTGCAATCGGGTGAAAAACTGTTTTTT
- TRBJ2-1 once TRBV25-1 CASTPGGTKYNEQFF TGTGCCAGCACCCCAGGGGGGACAAAGTACAATGAGCAGTTCTTC
- TRBJ1-1 - TRBV3-1/TRBV3-2 CASSQGPGRGSGGTEAFF TGTGCCAGCAGCCAAGGGCCGGGGAGGGGGTCGGGTGGAACTGAAGCTTTCTTT
TRBD1 TRBJ1-2 - TRBV2 CASSGDREVYGYTF TGTGCCAGCAGTGGGGACAGGGAAGTCTATGGCTACACCTTC
TRBD1 TRBJ1-1 once TRBV28 CASSTGTGPGYTEAFF TGTGCCAGCAGTACCGGGACAGGGCCAGGTTACACTGAAGCTTTCTTT
- TRBJ2-3 - TRBV4-1 CASSQPGTRGGDTQYF TGCGCCAGCAGCCAACCTGGGACGAGGGGGGGAGATACGCAGTATTTT
- TRBJ1-5 - TRBV15 CATSRGEQSEQPQHF TGTGCCACCAGCCGGGGGGAACAGTCGGAACAGCCCCAGCATTTT
- TRBJ1-5 - TRBV5-5 CASSFYGINQPQHF TGTGCCAGCAGCTTTTACGGGATCAATCAGCCCCAGCATTTT
- TRBJ1-5 - TRBV5-5 CASSLEGGNQPQHF TGTGCCAGCAGCTTGGAAGGAGGTAATCAGCCCCAGCATTTT
TRBD2 TRBJ2-7 - TRBV3-1/TRBV3-2 CASSQGLAGVEQYF TGTGCCAGCAGCCAAGGGCTAGCGGGGGTCGAGCAGTACTTC
TRBD2 TRBJ2-2 - TRBV6-6 CASSPPSGGTGELFF TGTGCCAGCAGCCCCCCTAGCGGAGGCACCGGGGAGCTGTTTTTT
TRBD2 TRBJ2-1 - TRBV3-1/TRBV3-2 CASSQPLTSGGDNEQFF TGTGCCAGCAGCCAACCCTTGACTAGCGGGGGGGACAATGAGCAGTTCTTC
TRBD2 TRBJ2-3 - TRBV18 CASSLAGRGGAPGTQYF TGTGCCAGCTCCCTGGCGGGGCGCGGGGGGGCCCCGGGTACGCAGTATTTT